A selection of T cell receptor beta chains follows, all from one sample in a study of cytomegalovirus exposure and HLA in healthy donors. Here immunoSEQ multiplex PCR was the method, and the copy in TCRdb shows in-frame clones only, minus some. The sample holds 150,000 to 200,000 clones; over 60% are singletons and the top ten take approximately 3%. The material sequenced was PBMCs. The source of these receptors is a woman in her twenties or thirties in good health and CMV-seronegative. CDR3s include the opening cysteine and the closing phenylalanine or tryptophan. Each record gives: J gene, D gene, clone size, V gene, CDR3 DNA, CDR3 protein. The D gene is left open where the match is weak. The size entry is marked missing in some rows and otherwise reads once, few, many or a size class.

TRBJ1-2,TRBD1,NA,TRBV18,TGTGCCAGCTCACCGGACAGGGTGTATGGCTACACCTTC,CASSPDRVYGYTF
TRBJ2-1,NA,NA,TRBV27,TGTGCCAGCAGTTTATCGAGTTCTAGAGAGCAGTTCTTC,CASSLSSSREQFF
TRBJ2-4,NA,once,TRBV28,TGTGCCAGCAGACCACAGAGATATCAAAACATTCAGTACTTC,CASRPQRYQNIQYF
TRBJ2-6,TRBD2,NA,TRBV2,TGTGCCAGCAGTCCACTAGCGTCCTTCTCTGGGGCCAACGTCCTGACTTTC,CASSPLASFSGANVLTF
TRBJ2-3,TRBD2,NA,TRBV5-1,TGCGCCAGCAGCTTGCCAGCGGGAGCGGGCCGCGTAGATACGCAGTATTTT,CASSLPAGAGRVDTQYF
TRBJ2-7,NA,few,TRBV7-2,TGTGCCAGCAGCCCTGGGGCTTCCTACGAGCAGTACTTC,CASSPGASYEQYF
TRBJ2-7,NA,once,TRBV5-1,TGCGCCAGCAGCTTGGCCGGGGGAAGCTCCTACGAGCAGTACTTC,CASSLAGGSSYEQYF
TRBJ2-7,NA,once,TRBV27,TGTGCCAGCAGTTATAGCGCTTCCTACGAGCAGTACTTC,CASSYSASYEQYF
TRBJ1-6,TRBD1,NA,TRBV6-5,TGTGCCAGCAGTTACGCGGCAGGGGGTGGTAATTCACCCCTCCACTTT,CASSYAAGGGNSPLHF
TRBJ1-1,NA,NA,TRBV9,TGTGCCAGCAGCATCGTGAACACTGAAGCTTTCTTT,CASSIVNTEAFF
TRBJ2-7,NA,few,TRBV28,TGTGCCAGCAGTTTATCACCTAGTCTCTACGAGCAGTACTTC,CASSLSPSLYEQYF
TRBJ2-5,TRBD2,few,TRBV5-1,TGCGCCAGCAGCTTGGTGTTAGCGGGGATAGAAGAGACCCAGTACTTC,CASSLVLAGIEETQYF
TRBJ1-2,NA,NA,TRBV9,TGTGCCAGCAGCCGCGCCACAGGGCTCGGTAACTATGGCTACACCTTC,CASSRATGLGNYGYTF
TRBJ1-2,TRBD1,few,TRBV5-4,TGTGCCAGCAGCTACGCAGGGGGCAAGGGCTACACCTTC,CASSYAGGKGYTF
TRBJ1-6,TRBD1,NA,TRBV5-4,TGTGCCAGCAGCCCGGACAGGGGAAATTCACCCCTCCACTTT,CASSPDRGNSPLHF
TRBJ2-1,NA,NA,TRBV13,TGTGCCAGCACCCTCCGGGCGGGACGTCGGTACAATGAGCAGTTCTTC,CASTLRAGRRYNEQFF
TRBJ1-5,NA,NA,TRBV4-2,TGTGCCAGCAGCCAAGACCACTATAGCAATCAGCCCCAGCATTTT,CASSQDHYSNQPQHF
TRBJ1-5,NA,once,TRBV6-6,TGTGCCAGCAGTAACCTCAGGGGTTCATCCAATCAGCCCCAGCATTTT,CASSNLRGSSNQPQHF
TRBJ2-1,TRBD2,NA,TRBV9,TGTGCCAGCAGCGTAGCCGGGACTAGAAGTTTCGAGCAGTTCTTC,CASSVAGTRSFEQFF
TRBJ2-1,NA,NA,TRBV29-1,TGCAGCGTGGAAATCGACAGGTCCCCCTACAATGAGCAGTTCTTC,CSVEIDRSPYNEQFF
TRBJ2-7,TRBD2,NA,TRBV4-3,TGCGCCAGCAGCCAAGAAGGCGACGGGGGGGCCATATACGAGCAGTACTTC,CASSQEGDGGAIYEQYF
TRBJ1-3,NA,NA,TRBV11-2,TGTGCCAGCAGCTCCAGCCGGGGAAGCTCTGGAAACACCATATATTTT,CASSSSRGSSGNTIYF
TRBJ2-2,TRBD2,NA,TRBV5-4,TGTGCCAGCAGCTTATCGCGGGGGGGCGATACCGGGGAGCTGTTTTTT,CASSLSRGGDTGELFF
TRBJ1-2,TRBD1,NA,TRBV11-2,TGTGCCAGCAGCCCAGGGACAGGTTCCTATGGCTACACCTTC,CASSPGTGSYGYTF
TRBJ2-7,NA,NA,TRBV30,TGTGCCTGGGAGCCCCTAGGAGAGCGTTCCTACGAGCAGTACTTC,CAWEPLGERSYEQYF